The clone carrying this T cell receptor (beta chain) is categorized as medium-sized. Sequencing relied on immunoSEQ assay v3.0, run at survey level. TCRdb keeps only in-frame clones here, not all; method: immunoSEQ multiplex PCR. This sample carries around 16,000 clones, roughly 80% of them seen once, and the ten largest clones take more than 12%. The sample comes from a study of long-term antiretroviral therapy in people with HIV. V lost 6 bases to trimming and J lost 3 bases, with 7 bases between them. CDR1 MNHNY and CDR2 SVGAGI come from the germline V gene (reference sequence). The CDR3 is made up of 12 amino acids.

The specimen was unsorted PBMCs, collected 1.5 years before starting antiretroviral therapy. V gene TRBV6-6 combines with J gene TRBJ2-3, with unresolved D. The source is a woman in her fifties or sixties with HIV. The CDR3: CASSERTDTQYF. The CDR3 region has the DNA TGTGCCAGCAGCGAGCGAACAGATACGCAGTATTTT.